The rows below give T cell receptor beta chains drawn from one sample of a study of CD8+ T cells in alopecia areata. The table came from immunoSEQ multiplex PCR; TCRdb's copy has only in-frame clones and leaves some out. The sample includes about 170,000 clones, just over 65% of them seen just once. The sequences come from CD8+ T cells sorted from blood, collected at week 0. Receptors originate from a human donor with alopecia areata. CDR3s include the opening cysteine and the closing phenylalanine or tryptophan. D genes are given only for firm matches. Size is stated for part of the rows, as once, few or many counts, or as a class when the clone is expanded.

V gene	D gene	clone size	J gene	CDR3 protein	CDR3 DNA
TRBV19	NA	few	TRBJ2-5	CASSIWDGQETQYF	TGTGCCAGTAGTATCTGGGACGGCCAAGAGACCCAGTACTTC
TRBV7-9	NA	NA	TRBJ2-5	CASSLEPRQTETQYF	TGTGCCAGCAGCTTAGAACCCAGACAGACGGAGACCCAGTACTTC
TRBV6-5	NA	few	TRBJ1-1	CASSYSKGGSEAFF	TGTGCCAGCAGTTACTCGAAGGGGGGCAGTGAAGCTTTCTTT
TRBV30	NA	NA	TRBJ1-2	CASDRTNYGYTF	TGTGCCTCTGACAGGACAAACTATGGCTACACCTTC
TRBV5-1	NA	NA	TRBJ1-5	CASSPEPKAKTNQPQHF	TGCGCCAGCAGCCCAGAACCCAAGGCCAAGACCAATCAGCCCCAGCATTTT
TRBV30	NA	NA	TRBJ1-1	CAWSLDHTEAFF	TGTGCCTGGAGTTTAGATCACACTGAAGCTTTCTTT
TRBV25-1	NA	NA	TRBJ2-1	CASSEGRGVYNEQFF	TGTGCCAGCAGTGAAGGTCGCGGGGTCTACAATGAGCAGTTCTTC
TRBV9	TRBD1	NA	TRBJ1-1	CASSPGTGGGNTEAFF	TGTGCCAGCAGCCCCGGGACAGGGGGCGGAAACACTGAAGCTTTCTTT
TRBV5-1	NA	few	TRBJ1-1	CASTWGTEAFF	TGCGCCAGCACGTGGGGCACTGAAGCTTTCTTT
TRBV6-5	TRBD2	NA	TRBJ2-1	CASSYSRTSGNEQFF	TGTGCCAGCAGTTACTCAAGGACTAGCGGTAATGAGCAGTTCTTC
TRBV5-1	NA	NA	TRBJ2-7	CASSLTGIDEQYF	TGCGCCAGCAGCTTGACAGGGATAGACGAGCAGTACTTC
TRBV4-1	NA	NA	TRBJ1-6	CASSQGALSPLHF	TGCGCCAGCAGCCAAGGGGCCCTTTCACCCCTCCACTTT
TRBV29-1	NA	NA	TRBJ2-2	CSVLWSTGELFF	TGCAGCGTTTTGTGGTCAACCGGGGAGCTGTTTTTT
TRBV29-1	NA	NA	TRBJ1-1	CSAVSGATEAFF	TGCAGCGCTGTCTCGGGTGCCACTGAAGCTTTCTTT
TRBV19	NA	NA	TRBJ1-1	CASSVMHTEAFF	TGTGCCAGTAGTGTGATGCACACTGAAGCTTTCTTT
TRBV7-9	TRBD1	NA	TRBJ1-2	CASSSTTGSGGYTF	TGTGCCAGCAGCTCAACGACAGGGTCAGGTGGCTACACCTTC
TRBV29-1	TRBD1	few	TRBJ2-7	CSVEGIGQGYEQYF	TGCAGCGTTGAGGGGATTGGACAGGGGTACGAGCAGTACTTC
TRBV29-1	NA	NA	TRBJ2-6	CSASVSNRGRATSGANVLTF	TGCAGCGCCTCCGTCTCAAACCGCGGACGAGCGACCTCTGGGGCCAACGTCCTGACTTTC
TRBV15	TRBD1	once	TRBJ2-7	CATSKDRGSSYEQYF	TGTGCCACCAGCAAGGACAGGGGGTCCTCCTACGAGCAGTACTTC
TRBV5-1	NA	NA	TRBJ1-2	CASSLNVDYGYTF	TGCGCCAGCAGCTTGAATGTTGACTATGGCTACACCTTC
TRBV2	NA	NA	TRBJ2-1	CASRGGEQFF	TGTGCCAGCAGGGGTGGTGAGCAGTTCTTC
TRBV30	TRBD2	NA	TRBJ2-5	CACPGGAGETQYF	TGTGCCTGTCCCGGGGGGGCCGGAGAGACCCAGTACTTC
TRBV27	NA	once	TRBJ2-1	CASSSTGWNEQFF	TGTGCCAGCAGTTCCACAGGGTGGAATGAGCAGTTCTTC
TRBV7-9	TRBD2	NA	TRBJ2-1	CASSFPTSGGLIEQFF	TGTGCCAGCAGCTTCCCGACTAGCGGGGGGCTTATTGAGCAGTTCTTC
TRBV13	TRBD2	NA	TRBJ2-5	CASSSGLGVQTQYF	TGTGCCAGCAGCTCCGGACTAGGCGTCCAGACCCAGTACTTC
TRBV11-2	NA	once	TRBJ2-7	CASSLDGSTYEQYF	TGTGCCAGCAGCTTAGACGGGAGCACCTACGAGCAGTACTTC
TRBV14	NA	once	TRBJ2-7	CASSQPGFGSYEQYF	TGTGCCAGCAGCCAGCCAGGTTTTGGGTCCTACGAGCAGTACTTC
TRBV6-5	TRBD2	NA	TRBJ2-2	CASTGTSGNTGELFF	TGTGCCAGCACCGGGACTAGCGGAAACACCGGGGAGCTGTTTTTT
TRBV25-1	NA	NA	TRBJ2-1	CASSEGSIQFF	TGTGCCAGCAGTGAGGGTAGTATTCAGTTCTTC
TRBV30	TRBD1	few	TRBJ2-1	CALESGTDPNEQFF	TGTGCCTTAGAATCCGGGACAGATCCCAATGAGCAGTTCTTC
TRBV4-2	NA	NA	TRBJ1-4	CASSQDMGSYYEKLFF	TGTGCCAGCAGCCAAGATATGGGCAGCTACTATGAAAAACTGTTTTTT
TRBV29-1	NA	few	TRBJ1-2	CSVGGQKDYGYTF	TGCAGCGTTGGCGGACAGAAGGACTATGGCTACACCTTC
TRBV7-2	TRBD2	NA	TRBJ2-7	CASSTWTSGVSYEQYF	TGTGCCAGCAGCACCTGGACTAGCGGGGTCTCCTACGAGCAGTACTTC
TRBV5-6	NA	NA	TRBJ2-7	CASSFGTQFGEQYF	TGTGCCAGCAGCTTTGGGACACAGTTTGGCGAGCAGTACTTC
TRBV13	TRBD1	NA	TRBJ1-4	CASSLASTGFGEKLFF	TGTGCCAGCAGCTTAGCATCGACAGGGTTTGGTGAAAAACTGTTTTTT
TRBV29-1	TRBD1	NA	TRBJ2-7	CSVPGQGYEQYF	TGCAGCGTTCCCGGACAGGGGTACGAGCAGTACTTC
TRBV27	TRBD2	once	TRBJ2-5	CASSPWTSSRDTQYF	TGTGCCAGCAGTCCCTGGACTAGCTCAAGAGACACCCAGTACTTC
TRBV6-1	TRBD2	NA	TRBJ2-7	CASSAGRGGNYEQYF	TGTGCCAGCAGTGCTGGGCGGGGGGGTAACTACGAGCAGTACTTC
TRBV5-1	NA	NA	TRBJ1-6	CASSLDRTYNSPLHF	TGCGCCAGCAGCTTGGACAGGACTTATAATTCACCCCTCCACTTT
TRBV14	NA	once	TRBJ2-3	CASSQEGAATDTQYF	TGTGCCAGCAGCCAAGAAGGGGCCGCCACAGATACGCAGTATTTT
TRBV13	NA	few	TRBJ2-6	CASSLGTSGANVLTF	TGTGCCAGCAGCTTAGGGACCTCTGGGGCCAACGTCCTGACTTTC
TRBV9	NA	few	TRBJ1-1	CASSGRTGETKEAFF	TGTGCCAGCAGCGGCCGAACGGGGGAAACAAAAGAAGCTTTCTTT
TRBV29-1	NA	NA	TRBJ2-7	CSVPGLLSYEQYF	TGCAGCGTACCGGGTCTTCTCTCCTACGAGCAGTACTTC
TRBV5-1	NA	NA	TRBJ2-1	CASSSPGGGAPNEQFF	TGCGCCAGCAGCTCCCCAGGGGGGGGCGCACCCAATGAGCAGTTCTTC
TRBV11-2	TRBD1	few	TRBJ1-6	CASSPGTGGLGDSPLHF	TGTGCCAGCAGCCCCGGGACAGGGGGCTTAGGGGATTCACCCCTCCACTTT
TRBV19	NA	NA	TRBJ2-1	CASSSTTYNEQFF	TGTGCCAGTAGTAGCACTACATACAATGAGCAGTTCTTC
TRBV29-1	NA	NA	TRBJ1-2	CSVEREGGVYGYTF	TGCAGCGTTGAGCGGGAGGGAGGGGTCTATGGCTACACCTTC
TRBV6-1	TRBD1	NA	TRBJ2-5	CASSRDRRGVETQYF	TGTGCCAGCAGCCGGGACAGGCGGGGTGTTGAGACCCAGTACTTC
TRBV13	TRBD2	NA	TRBJ2-3	CASSSSGGAPTDTQYF	TGTGCCAGCAGCTCTAGCGGGGGGGCCCCTACAGATACGCAGTATTTT
TRBV13	NA	few	TRBJ1-5	CASSEGYRGRGNQPQHF	TGTGCCAGCAGCGAGGGGTATAGGGGACGGGGCAATCAGCCCCAGCATTTT
TRBV27	NA	NA	TRBJ2-7	CASSPTKKTEQYF	TGTGCCAGCAGCCCCACTAAAAAAACCGAGCAGTACTTC
TRBV5-1	NA	NA	TRBJ1-1	CASSLVDFTEAFF	TGCGCCAGCAGCTTGGTGGATTTCACTGAAGCTTTCTTT
TRBV27	NA	few	TRBJ2-5	CASSLSLGYETQYF	TGTGCCAGCAGTTTATCGTTAGGGTATGAGACCCAGTACTTC
TRBV30	NA	few	TRBJ2-2	CAWGLYMGYTGELFF	TGTGCCTGGGGCCTCTACATGGGGTACACCGGGGAGCTGTTTTTT
TRBV4-1	NA	NA	TRBJ1-2	CASSQVGRENYGYTF	TGCGCCAGCAGCCAAGTCGGCAGGGAAAACTATGGCTACACCTTC
TRBV7-9	NA	NA	TRBJ2-3	CASSLDEDTTDTQYF	TGTGCCAGCAGCTTAGATGAGGACACCACAGATACGCAGTATTTT
TRBV30	TRBD2	NA	TRBJ2-7	CAWTAGGGSEQYF	TGTGCCTGGACAGCCGGGGGAGGGTCCGAGCAGTACTTC
TRBV7-9	NA	few	TRBJ2-7	CASSFPGDEQYF	TGTGCCAGCAGCTTTCCGGGAGACGAGCAGTACTTC
TRBV13	TRBD2	NA	TRBJ2-3	CASSPRTSGGFTDTQYF	TGTGCCAGCAGCCCGAGGACTAGCGGGGGGTTCACAGATACGCAGTATTTT
TRBV19	NA	NA	TRBJ1-5	CASRKNRQVYQPQHF	TGTGCCAGTAGGAAAAATCGACAGGTCTATCAGCCCCAGCATTTT